The 6 T cell receptor beta chains presented below share a single source sample, sequenced in a study of CD8+CD57+ T cells in acquired aplastic anemia. CDR3 and TCR beta VDJ profiling relied on a genomic DNA template. TCRdb used MiXCR to reprocess the reads, holding one entry per CDR3 protein. Of fewer than 250,000 distinct CDR3 sequences in the sample, under 50% were seen once. Patients included in sequencing had previously demonstrated CD8+CD57+ cell expansion by flow cytometry. Sequencing was carried out using sorted CD4+, CD8+, or CD8+CD57+ T cells (not recorded which) from PBMCs. The source is a human donor with aplastic anemia.

For this clonotype: A read error may be the cause here, since a much bigger clone is one base away. The rearrangement uses TRBV3-1 and TRBJ1-6; the D gene is possibly TRBD1 (5 bases). Germline CDR1 is LGHDT and CDR2 is YNNKEL (reference sequence). This CDR3 contains 14 residues. Trimming stripped 4 bases from V and 9 bases from J, with 13 bases between. CDR3 bases: TGTGCCAGCAGCCGAGCAAATGGGGGTTCACCCCTCCACTTT. Its translation: CASSRANGGSPLHF.

This chain connects TRBV10-1 to TRBJ2-1, with TRBD2 matching 9 bases. The germline CDR1 and CDR2 sequences are WNHNN and SYGVQD (reference sequence). The CDR3 sequence is 14 residues long. Unmatched junction bases numbered 6, after V lost 4 bases and J lost 8 bases. This chain's CDR3 is CASSVGTSFDEQFF. The CDR3, as DNA: TGCGCCAGCAGTGTCGGGACTAGCTTCGATGAGCAGTTCTTC.

This clonotype was seen many times. The chain is built from TRBV28 and TRBJ2-7, with D possibly matching TRBD1 (6 bases). In germline, CDR1 is MDHEN, CDR2 SYDVKM. The V end lost 6 bases, the J end lost 4 bases, and 7 bases lay between the germline ends. CDR3 length: 11 residues. Here the CDR3 DNA reads TGTGCCAGCAGAACAGGGTACGAGCAGTACTTC. Amino acids: CASRTGYEQYF. The full variable domain, rest sourced from reference TRBV28 and TRBJ2-7, is DVKVTQSSRYLVKRTGEKVFLECVQDMDHENMFWYRQDPGLGLRLIYFSYDVKMKEKGDIPEGYSVSREKKERFSLILESASTNQTSMYLCASRTGYEQYFGPGTRLTVT.

This chain joins TRBV20-1 and TRBJ1-5; 8 bases map to TRBD1. The J call could be wrong; TRBJ2-3 is a better fit for the DNA end. The CDR3 consists of 15 residues. Germline V lookup: CDR1 DFQATT, CDR2 SNEGSKA (reference sequence). CDR3 protein: CSARQGAPLGQPQYF. The CDR3, as DNA: TGCAGTGCTAGACAGGGGGCGCCTCTAGGGCAGCCCCAGTATTTT.

V is TRBV2 and J is TRBJ2-5; D gene unclear. V shed 6 bases and J shed 2 bases, with 16 bases lying between them. From germline, CDR1 is SNHLY and CDR2 FYNNEI. This CDR3 comprises 15 residues. The CDR3 spells CASSSHDLVQETQYF. CDR3 nucleotide sequence: TGTGCCAGCAGCTCACACGATCTAGTTCAAGAGACCCAGTACTTC.

The V call is TRBV5-1, the J call TRBJ2-7, with a tentative D call TRBD1 (6 bases). This CDR3 comprises 14 residues. The germline V and J ends were trimmed by 3 bases and 2 bases, with 12 bases remaining between them. Looked up from germline, CDR1 is SGHRS and CDR2 is YFSETQ. The CDR3 sequence is CASSSTGSAYEQYF. The CDR3 nucleotides are TGCGCCAGCAGCTCCACAGGGAGCGCCTACGAGCAGTACTTC.